The TCR beta chain described here comes from a study of blood T cell repertoires in COVID-19. Overall study context: Sources were T cells, B-cell-depleted T cells, or PBMCs; the material itself was cDNA or gDNA.

CDR1 SEHNR and CDR2 FQNEAQ come from the germline V gene (reference sequence). V dropped 2 bases and J dropped 12 bases, with 19 bases sitting between them. The CDR3 is 14 amino acids. This clone was picked up a small number of times. Original methodology: Using reference gene primer amplification, nucleated cell counts were estimated. TCRdb's table, derived via immunoSEQ multiplex PCR, lists solely in-frame clones and lacks some. The V and J calls and clone size are taken from that table; D and trimming were inferred from the DNA. The sample holds 30,000 to 40,000 clones, about 90% seen once. Material for sequencing was peripheral blood. The clonotype originates from a woman of 80 years or more with acute or convalescent COVID-19. The chain has TRBV7-9 and TRBJ1-1; D might be TRBD1 (6 bases). The CDR3 loop reads CASSLPGTLLKTFF. Here the CDR3 DNA reads TGTGCCAGCAGCTTACCCGGGACACTTTTGAAGACTTTCTTT.